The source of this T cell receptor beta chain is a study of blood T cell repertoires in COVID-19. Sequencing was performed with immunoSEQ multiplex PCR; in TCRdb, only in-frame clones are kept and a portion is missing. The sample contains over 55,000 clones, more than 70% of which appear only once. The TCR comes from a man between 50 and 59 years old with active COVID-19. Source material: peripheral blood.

The DNA for the CDR3 is TGTGCCAGCAGCTACCAAGGGGCGAACACTGAAGCTTTCTTT. This gives the protein CASSYQGANTEAFF. The chain links TRBV7-9 to TRBJ1-1; tentatively, D is TRBD1 (5 bases). Germline V gene lookup returns CDR1 SEHNR and CDR2 FQNEAQ (reference sequence). The CDR3 contains 14 residues. The V end lost 4 bases, the J end lost 1 base, and 10 bases lay between the germline ends.